The clone carrying this T cell receptor (beta chain) was seen a handful of times. The antigen is not known. Unique molecular identifiers were built into the TCR beta cDNA libraries. The yield from roughly 1 to 10 million T cells was roughly 500,000 cDNA molecules in total. From the PCR reads, TCRdb called clonotypes with MiXCR, one entry per CDR3 protein. The table has a few hundred thousand distinct CDR3 sequences, approximately 42% seen once. The data originate from a study of post-analysis software for immune sequencing data. Turning to the study itself: Relapsing-remitting, secondary progressive and progressive-relapsing multiple sclerosis courses were included.

The study's findings and limits: Batch-mates among the samples co-clustered strongly by F measure. Controls' normalized Chao1 diversity significantly exceeded that of multiple sclerosis patients.

The source of this sequence is a girl aged 2 to 9 with multiple sclerosis. The material sequenced was blood.

CDR3 in amino acids: CASTTRRQADTQYF. The CDR3, as DNA: TGTGCCAGCACCACCAGGCGCCAAGCAGATACGCAGTATTTT. The chain has TRBV27 and TRBJ2-3; D unresolved. Germline V gene lookup returns CDR1 MNHEY and CDR2 SMNVEV (reference sequence). This CDR3 has 14 residues. V gave up 7 bases and J gave up 4 bases, with 15 bases separating them.